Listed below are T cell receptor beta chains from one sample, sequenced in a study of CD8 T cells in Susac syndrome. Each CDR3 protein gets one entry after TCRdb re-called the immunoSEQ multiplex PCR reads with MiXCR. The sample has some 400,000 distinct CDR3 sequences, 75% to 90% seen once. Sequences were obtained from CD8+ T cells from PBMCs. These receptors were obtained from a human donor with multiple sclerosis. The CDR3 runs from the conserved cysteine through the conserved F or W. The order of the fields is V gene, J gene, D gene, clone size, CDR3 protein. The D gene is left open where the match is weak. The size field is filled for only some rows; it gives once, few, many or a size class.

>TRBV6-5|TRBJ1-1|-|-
CASKIGGDNTEAFF
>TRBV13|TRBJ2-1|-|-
CASSPGADPYNEQFF
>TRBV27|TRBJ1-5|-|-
CATGSLTPQHF
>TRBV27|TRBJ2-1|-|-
CASSLSYWDSYNEQFF
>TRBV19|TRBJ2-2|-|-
CASSILEAPGELFF
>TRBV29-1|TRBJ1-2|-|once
CSVNDGYYGYTF
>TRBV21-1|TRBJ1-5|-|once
CASSKGLDGPQHF
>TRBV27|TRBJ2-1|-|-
CASSLSNVRYEQFF
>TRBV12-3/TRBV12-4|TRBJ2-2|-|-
CASSPPPLNYANTGELFF
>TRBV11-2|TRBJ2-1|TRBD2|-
CASSSSSGSGNEQFF
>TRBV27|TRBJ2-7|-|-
CASSPGPDYEQYF
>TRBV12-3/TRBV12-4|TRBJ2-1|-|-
CASSLNRVIEQFF
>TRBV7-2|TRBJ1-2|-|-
CASSLNLPRDYGYTF
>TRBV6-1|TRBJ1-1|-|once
CASSEALQTLNTEAFF
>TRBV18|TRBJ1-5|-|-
CASTLGATSNQPQHF
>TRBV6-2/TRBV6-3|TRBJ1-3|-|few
CASSYSPASSGNTICF
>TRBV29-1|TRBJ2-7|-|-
CSVVDSSSYEQYF
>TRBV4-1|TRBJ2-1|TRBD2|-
CASSQVLAGGPYNEQFF
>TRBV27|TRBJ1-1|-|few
CASSFGLNTEAFF
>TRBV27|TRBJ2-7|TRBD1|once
CATMGQGMPYEQYF
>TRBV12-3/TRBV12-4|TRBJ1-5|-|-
CASSPGGPILPQHF
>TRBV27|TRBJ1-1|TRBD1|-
CASSLTGQGGNTEAFF
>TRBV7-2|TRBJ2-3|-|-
CASSLALGTYVRDTQYF
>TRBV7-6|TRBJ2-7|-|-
CASSPIMSGHEQYF
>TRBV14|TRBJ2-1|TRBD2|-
CASSQWDKGLANEQFF
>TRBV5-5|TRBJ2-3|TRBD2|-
CASSPWTSESTDTQYF
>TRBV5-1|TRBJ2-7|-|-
CASSLGPWGIEWYEQYF
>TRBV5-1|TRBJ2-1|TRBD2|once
CASSSVDSGRPTEQFF
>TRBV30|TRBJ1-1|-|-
CAWSVGRSTEAFF
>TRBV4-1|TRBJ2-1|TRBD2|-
CASSQTIGGLLRNNEQFF
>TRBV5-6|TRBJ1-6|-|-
CASSFIMGFGNSPLHF
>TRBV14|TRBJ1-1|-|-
CASSQLREVWNTEAFF
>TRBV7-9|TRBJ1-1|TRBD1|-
CASSYGTGGAFF
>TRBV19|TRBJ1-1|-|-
CASRRTDGGTEAFF
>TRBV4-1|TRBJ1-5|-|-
CASSQGWDSNQPQHF
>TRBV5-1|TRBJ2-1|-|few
CASSLPLSGISSNEQFF
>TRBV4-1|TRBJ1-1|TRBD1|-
CASSHPGTGHNTEAFF
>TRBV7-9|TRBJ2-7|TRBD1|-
CASSLFKDRAYEQYF
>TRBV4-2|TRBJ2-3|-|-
CASSHLGSDTQYF
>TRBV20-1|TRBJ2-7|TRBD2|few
CSAQRESYEQYF
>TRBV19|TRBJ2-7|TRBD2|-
CASSTSASYEQYF
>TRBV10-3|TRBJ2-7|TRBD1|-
CATSVNRGDEQYF
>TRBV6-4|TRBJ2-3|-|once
CASSDGRDTDTQYF
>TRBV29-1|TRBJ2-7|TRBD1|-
CSVEAFNRGDEQYF
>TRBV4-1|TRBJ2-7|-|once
CASSHGTGLESYEQYF
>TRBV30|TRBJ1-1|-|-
CAWGSLGTEAFF
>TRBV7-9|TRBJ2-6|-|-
CASSLSTSSGANVLTF
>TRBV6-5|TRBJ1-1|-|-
CASSYSGTANTEAFF
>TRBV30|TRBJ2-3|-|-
CAWSVTRSYTQYF
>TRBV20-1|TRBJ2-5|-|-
CSARDYTDPQETQYF
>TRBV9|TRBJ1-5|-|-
CASSAQGGEPQHF
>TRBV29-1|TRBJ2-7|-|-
CSAWDGLLLGQYF
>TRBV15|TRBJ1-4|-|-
CATAGFSSGEKLFF
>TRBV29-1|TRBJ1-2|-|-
CSAIGQGYGYTF
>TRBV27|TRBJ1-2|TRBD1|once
CASSPQEGAPCTF